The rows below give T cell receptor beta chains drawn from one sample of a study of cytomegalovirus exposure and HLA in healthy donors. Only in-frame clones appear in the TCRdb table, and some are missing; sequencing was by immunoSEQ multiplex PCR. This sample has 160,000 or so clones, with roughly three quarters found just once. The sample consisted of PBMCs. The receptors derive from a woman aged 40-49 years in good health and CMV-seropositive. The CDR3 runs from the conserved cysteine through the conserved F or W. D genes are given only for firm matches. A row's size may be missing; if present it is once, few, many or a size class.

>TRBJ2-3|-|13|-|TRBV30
CAWSTGITDTQYF
TGTGCCTGGAGTACAGGAATCACAGATACGCAGTATTTT
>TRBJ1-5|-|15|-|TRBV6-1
CASTAQPRGNQPQHF
TGTGCCAGCACCGCCCAACCACGCGGCAATCAGCCCCAGCATTTT
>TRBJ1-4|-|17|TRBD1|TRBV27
CASSLRGRGRSNQKLFF
TGTGCCAGCAGCCTTCGGGGTAGGGGGCGATCGAATCAAAAACTGTTTTTT
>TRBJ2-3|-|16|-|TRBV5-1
CASSLDRELSTDTQYF
TGCGCCAGCAGCTTGGACAGGGAGCTTAGCACAGATACGCAGTATTTT
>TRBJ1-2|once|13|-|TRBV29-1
CSVEFFTGYGYTF
TGCAGCGTTGAATTTTTTACGGGGTATGGCTACACCTTC
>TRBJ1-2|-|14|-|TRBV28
CASSFQGFRYGYTF
TGTGCCAGCAGTTTTCAGGGGTTTCGCTATGGCTACACCTTC
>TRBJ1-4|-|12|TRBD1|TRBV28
CASRTGGEKLFF
TGTGCCAGCAGGACAGGGGGGGAAAAACTGTTTTTT
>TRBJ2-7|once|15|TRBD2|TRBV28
CASHSPPSGGSEQYF
TGTGCCAGCCACTCGCCCCCTAGCGGGGGAAGCGAGCAGTACTTC
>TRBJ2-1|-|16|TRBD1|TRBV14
CASSQDSGGWYNEQFF
TGTGCCAGCAGCCAAGATTCAGGGGGTTGGTACAATGAGCAGTTCTTC
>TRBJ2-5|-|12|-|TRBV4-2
CASSQDGGTQYF
TGTGCCAGCAGCCAAGATGGCGGGACCCAGTACTTC